This TCR beta chain was observed in a study of blood T cell repertoires in COVID-19. Study context: Samples of COVID-19 (acute and convalescent) were obtained from the United States, Italy and Spain.

The count of this clone is one. Recruitment covered about two dozen US areas and drew participants whose ages spanned roughly 18 to 100 years. Assignments of participants to cohorts depended upon their own reported clinical history. TCRdb's table, derived via immunoSEQ multiplex PCR, lists solely in-frame clones and lacks some. The top ten clones hold 3.5% of a sample with about 220,000 clones, around 89% of them seen once. The TCR was taken from a woman between 18 and 29 years old in a cohort exposed to, infected with or recovered from COVID-19 (not recorded which). Material: PBMCs or T cells enriched from blood (not recorded which).

CDR3 sequence: CASSPRTSGEETQYF. Written as DNA, the CDR3 is TGTGCCAGCAGCCCTAGGACTAGCGGGGAAGAGACCCAGTACTTC. The chain recombines TRBV5-4 with TRBJ2-5, with TRBD2 matching 12 bases. Trimming removed 4 bases from V and 3 bases from J; junction bases left unmatched: 4. Per germline, CDR1 SGHNT and CDR2 YYREEE (reference sequence). This CDR3 spans 15 amino acids.